This T cell receptor beta chain originates from a study of T cell repertoires in cytomegalovirus infection. Across the whole study: Alongside well-studied HLA-B-restricted CMV epitopes, recently identified HLA-C-restricted CMV epitopes were also used. Study observations and caveats: There were HLA-C-restricted CMV-specific TCR beta clonotypes dominating the ex vivo response.

Comment on this clonotype: The antigen remains unidentified.

Germline trimming cut 1 base from V and 5 bases from J; bases unmatched to any gene: 9. CDR1 and CDR2 (germline): SGHVS, FNYEAQ. The CDR3 sequence is 17 residues long. TCRdb analysed the reads with MiXCR anew, one entry per CDR3 protein. The data hold some 480,000 distinct CDR3 sequences, with around a third observed a single time. The sample was cultured PBMCs, taken from culture after CMV antigen stimulation. The receptor was isolated from a human donor in good health (CMV status not recorded). Some clones in this sample may be carry-over from other donors' samples. The rearrangement links TRBV7-6 to TRBJ2-2; TRBD2 matches at 8 bases. The CDR3 protein is CASSLGPGLGTTGELFF. In DNA, the CDR3 is TGTGCCAGCAGCTTAGGTCCGGGACTAGGAACGACCGGGGAGCTGTTTTTT. Looking up the rest from reference TRBV7-6 and TRBJ2-2 gives the full variable domain: GAGVSQSPRYKVTKRGQDVALRCDPISGHVSLYWYRQALGQGPEFLTYFNYEAQQDKSGLPNDRFSAERPEGSISTLTIQRTEQRDSAMYRCASSLGPGLGTTGELFFGEGSRLTVL.